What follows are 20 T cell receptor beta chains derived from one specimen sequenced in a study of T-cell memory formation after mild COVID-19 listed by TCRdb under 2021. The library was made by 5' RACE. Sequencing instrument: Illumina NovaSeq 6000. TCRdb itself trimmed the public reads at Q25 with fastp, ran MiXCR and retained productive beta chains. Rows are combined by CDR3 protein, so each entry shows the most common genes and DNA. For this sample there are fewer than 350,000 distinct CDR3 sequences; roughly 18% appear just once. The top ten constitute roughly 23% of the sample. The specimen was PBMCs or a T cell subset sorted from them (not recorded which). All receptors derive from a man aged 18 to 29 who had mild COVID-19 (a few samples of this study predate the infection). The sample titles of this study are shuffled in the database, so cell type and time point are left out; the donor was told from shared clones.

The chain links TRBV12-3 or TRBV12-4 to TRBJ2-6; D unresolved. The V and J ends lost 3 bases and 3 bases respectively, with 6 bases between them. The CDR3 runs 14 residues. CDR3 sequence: CASSLSIGANVLTF. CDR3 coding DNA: TGTGCCAGCAGTTTGAGTATTGGGGCCAACGTCCTGACTTTC.

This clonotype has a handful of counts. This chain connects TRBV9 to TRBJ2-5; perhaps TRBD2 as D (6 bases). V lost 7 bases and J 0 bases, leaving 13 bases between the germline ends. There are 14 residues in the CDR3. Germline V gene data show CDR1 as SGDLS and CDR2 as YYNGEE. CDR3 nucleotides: TGTGCCAGCTCTGGCGGGATGTACCAAGAGACCCAGTACTTC. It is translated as CASSGGMYQETQYF.

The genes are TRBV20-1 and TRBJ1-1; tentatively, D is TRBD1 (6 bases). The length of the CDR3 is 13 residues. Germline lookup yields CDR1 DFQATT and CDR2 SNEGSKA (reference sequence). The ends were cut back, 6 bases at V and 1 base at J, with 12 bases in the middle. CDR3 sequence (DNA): TGCAGTGCCGTGGGGGGACAGAACACTGAAGCTTTCTTT. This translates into CSAVGGQNTEAFF.

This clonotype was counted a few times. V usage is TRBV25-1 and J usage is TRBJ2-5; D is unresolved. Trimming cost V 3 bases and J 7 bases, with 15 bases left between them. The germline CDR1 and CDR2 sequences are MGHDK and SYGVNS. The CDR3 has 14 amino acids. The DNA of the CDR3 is TGTGCCAGCAGTGACCTCCCCCACAGAGGGACCCAGTACTTC. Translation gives CASSDLPHRGTQYF.

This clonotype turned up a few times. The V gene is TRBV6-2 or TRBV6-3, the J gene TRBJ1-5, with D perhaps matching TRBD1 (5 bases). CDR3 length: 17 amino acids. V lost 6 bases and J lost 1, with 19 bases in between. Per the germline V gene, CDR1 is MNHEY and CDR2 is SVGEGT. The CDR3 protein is CASSYIYEGYSNQPQHF. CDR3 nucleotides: TGTGCCAGCAGCTATATTTATGAGGGGTACAGCAATCAGCCCCAGCATTTT.

CDR3 sequence: CASSVAGAGTSTDTQYF. The CDR3 DNA reads as TGTGCCAGCAGCGTAGCTGGGGCGGGAACTAGCACAGATACGCAGTATTTT. The chain uses TRBV9 and TRBJ2-3; tentatively, D is TRBD2 (6 bases). The V end was cut by 0 bases, the J end by 0 bases, with 14 bases between. From germline, CDR1 is SGDLS and CDR2 YYNGEE. This CDR3 is built from 17 residues.

The CDR3 DNA is TGTGCCAGCAGCGACGGGGGACAGGGTTGGGGTCAGCCCCAGCATTTT. It is translated as CASSDGGQGWGQPQHF. The chain couples TRBV7-9 to TRBJ1-5; TRBD1 matches 9 bases. J lost 6 bases, V lost 5 bases, and 11 bases had no gene match. The CDR3 runs 16 residues. Looked up from germline, CDR1 is SEHNR and CDR2 is FQNEAQ (reference sequence).

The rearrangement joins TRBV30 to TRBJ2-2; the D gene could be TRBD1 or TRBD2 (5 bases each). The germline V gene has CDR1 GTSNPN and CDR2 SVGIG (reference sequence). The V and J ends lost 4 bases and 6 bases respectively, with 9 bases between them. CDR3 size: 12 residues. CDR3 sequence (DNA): TGTGCCTGGACGAGGGGCGCCGGGGAGCTGTTTTTT. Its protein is CAWTRGAGELFF.

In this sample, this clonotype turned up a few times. In DNA form, the CDR3 reads TGCGCCAGCAGCCCACTAGCGGGGGGGACCCAAGAGACCCAGTACTTC. Translated, it gives CASSPLAGGTQETQYF. The V gene is TRBV5-1, the J gene TRBJ2-5; 13 bases map to TRBD2. CDR3 size: 16 residues. V gave up 4 bases and J gave up 1 base; unmatched junction bases: 4. The germline V gene encodes CDR1 SGHRS and CDR2 YFSETQ. The full variable domain, with the rest looked up from reference TRBV5-1 and TRBJ2-5, is KAGVTQTPRYLIKTRGQQVTLSCSPISGHRSVSWYQQTPGQGLQFLFEYFSETQRNKGNFPGRFSGRQFSNSRSEMNVSTLELGDSALYLCASSPLAGGTQETQYFGPGTRLLVL.

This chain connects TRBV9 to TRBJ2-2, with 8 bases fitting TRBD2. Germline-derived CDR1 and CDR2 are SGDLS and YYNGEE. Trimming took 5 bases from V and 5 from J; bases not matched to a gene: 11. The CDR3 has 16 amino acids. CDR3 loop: CASSDHSGAGTGELFF. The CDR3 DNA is TGTGCCAGCAGTGATCATAGCGGGGCGGGGACCGGGGAGCTGTTTTTT.

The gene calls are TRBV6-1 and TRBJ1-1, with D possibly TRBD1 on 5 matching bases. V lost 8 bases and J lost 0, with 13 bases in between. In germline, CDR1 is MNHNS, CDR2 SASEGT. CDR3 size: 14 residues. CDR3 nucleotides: TGTGCCAGCTATACCAGGGTGATGAACACTGAAGCTTTCTTT. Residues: CASYTRVMNTEAFF.

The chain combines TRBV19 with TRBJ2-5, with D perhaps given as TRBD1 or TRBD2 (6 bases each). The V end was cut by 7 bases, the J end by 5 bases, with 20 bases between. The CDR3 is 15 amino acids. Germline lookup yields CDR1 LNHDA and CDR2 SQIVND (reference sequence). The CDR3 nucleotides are TGTGCCAGTACTTCCACGGGGGCGAATCCCGAGACCCAGTACTTC. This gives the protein CASTSTGANPETQYF.

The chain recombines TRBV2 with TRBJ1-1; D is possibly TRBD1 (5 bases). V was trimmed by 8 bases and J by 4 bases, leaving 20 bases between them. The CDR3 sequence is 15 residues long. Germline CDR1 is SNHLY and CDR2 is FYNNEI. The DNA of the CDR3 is TGTGCCAGCGGGAACTTGGGGGGTTCTGTCACTGAAGCTTTCTTT. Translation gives CASGNLGGSVTEAFF.

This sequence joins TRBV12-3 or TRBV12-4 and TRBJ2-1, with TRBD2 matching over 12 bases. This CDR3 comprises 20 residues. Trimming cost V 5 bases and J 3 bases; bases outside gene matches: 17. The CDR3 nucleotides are TGTGCCAGCAGTCCCCGCCTAGCGCCTAGCGGGGGGGCTCACTACAATGAGCAGTTCTTC. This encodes CASSPRLAPSGGAHYNEQFF.

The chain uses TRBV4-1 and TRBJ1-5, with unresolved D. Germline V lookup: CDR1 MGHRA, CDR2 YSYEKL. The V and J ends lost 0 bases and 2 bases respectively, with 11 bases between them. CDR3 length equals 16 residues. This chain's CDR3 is CASSQDGVVGNQPQHF. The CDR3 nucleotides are TGCGCCAGCAGCCAAGACGGGGTTGTCGGCAATCAGCCCCAGCATTTT.

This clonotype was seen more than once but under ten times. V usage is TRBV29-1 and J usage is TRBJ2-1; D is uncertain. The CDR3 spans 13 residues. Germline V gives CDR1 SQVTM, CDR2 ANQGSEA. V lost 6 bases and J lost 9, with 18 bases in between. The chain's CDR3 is CSVGLKGFGEQFF. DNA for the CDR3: TGCAGCGTCGGCCTGAAGGGTTTTGGTGAGCAGTTCTTC.

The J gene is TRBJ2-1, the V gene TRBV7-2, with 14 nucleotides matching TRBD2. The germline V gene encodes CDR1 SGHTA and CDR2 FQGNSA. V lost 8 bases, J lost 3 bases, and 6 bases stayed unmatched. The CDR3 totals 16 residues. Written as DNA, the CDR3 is TGTGCCAGCGAGGGACTAGCGGGGGCCCTCTACAATGAGCAGTTCTTC. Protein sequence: CASEGLAGALYNEQFF.

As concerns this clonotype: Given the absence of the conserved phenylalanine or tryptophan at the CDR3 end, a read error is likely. The DNA for the CDR3 is TGTGCCAGCACTGGACAGGGGGCCAGAACAGATACGCAGTATTTG. Its protein is CASTGQGARTDTQYL. J is TRBJ2-3 and V is TRBV12-3 or TRBV12-4, with 11 bases that match TRBD1. V lost 7 bases, J lost 3 bases, and 6 bases stayed unmatched. CDR3 length: 15 amino acids.

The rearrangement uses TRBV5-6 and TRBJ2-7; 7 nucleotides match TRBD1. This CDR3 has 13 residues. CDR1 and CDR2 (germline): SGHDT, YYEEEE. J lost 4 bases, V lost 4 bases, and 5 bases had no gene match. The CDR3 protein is CASSLRGRYEQYF. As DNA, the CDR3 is TGTGCCAGCAGCCTCAGGGGGAGATACGAGCAGTACTTC.

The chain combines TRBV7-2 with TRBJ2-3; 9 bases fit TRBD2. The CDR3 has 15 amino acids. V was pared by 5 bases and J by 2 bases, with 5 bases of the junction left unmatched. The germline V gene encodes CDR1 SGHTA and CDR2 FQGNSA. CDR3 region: CASSRGLAYTDTQYF. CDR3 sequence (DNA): TGTGCCAGCAGCCGCGGACTAGCGTACACAGATACGCAGTATTTT.